This TCR beta chain was recovered during a study of blood T cells in healthy people across ages. As for this clonotype: Its specificity is not known.

The extraction recovered at least 5.5 micrograms of total RNA per sample. Study-wide findings and caveats: Versus aged donors, long-lived donors had higher diversity and more naive CD4+ cells.

The use of a sample-barcoded 5' primer and a J-beta primer mix characterized a second PCR of 7 to 11 cycles. TCRdb analysed the 5' RACE reads with MiXCR anew, one entry per CDR3 protein. Among about 1,500,000 distinct CDR3 sequences listed, 42% were seen once. The receptor comes from a woman aged 18-35 years in good health. Source material: blood.

The CDR3 DNA reads as TGTGCCACCAGTGATCCACAGGGGGCTAATGAAAAACTGTTTTTT. It encodes CATSDPQGANEKLFF. The chain employs TRBV24-1 and TRBJ1-4; 8 bases are a match to TRBD1. Germline CDR1 KGHDR, CDR2 SFDVKD. J was trimmed by 3 bases and V by 3 bases; bases with no gene match: 2. The CDR3 sequence is 15 residues long.